What follows are 6 T cell receptor beta chains derived from one specimen sequenced in a study of PD-L1 blockade in urothelial cancer (dated by TCRdb to 2016 to 2017). Libraries were made using the immunoSEQ multiplex PCR assay. As stored in TCRdb, this immuneACCESS dataset retains in-frame rearrangements with V and J assigned. A fraction of the clones does not appear; measured against another copy, unresolved V genes explain less than half of the discrepancy, and the remainder lacks a known reason. The sample records about 38,000 clones, 80% to 90% of which are singletons. The top ten clones comprise roughly a quarter of the sample. The meaning of the sample's time point label: peripheral blood 6 weeks after treatment start. The material was PBMCs, obtained around atezolizumab (anti-PD-L1) treatment. The source of these receptors is a man between 60 and 75 years old with urothelial cancer.

The chain employs TRBV27 and TRBJ2-3; 7 bases align to TRBD1. The CDR3 consists of 15 residues. The germline V gene encodes CDR1 MNHEY and CDR2 SMNVEV (reference sequence). With 9 bases clipped from V and 2 bases from J, the junction kept 11 bases outside the gene matches. CDR3: CASRQRGQTTDTQYF. CDR3 bases: TGTGCCAGTCGTCAGAGGGGACAGACCACAGATACGCAGTATTTT.

V and J are TRBV4-3 and TRBJ2-7; 7 positions match TRBD2. Losses at the gene ends were 5 bases for V and 3 bases for J; bases not matched to a gene: 4. This CDR3 is built from 13 residues. Germline CDR1 reads LGHNA; CDR2 reads YSLEER. This chain's CDR3 is CASSYGLGYEQYF. CDR3 nucleotides: TGCGCCAGCAGCTACGGACTAGGCTACGAGCAGTACTTC.

This chain connects TRBV7-2 to TRBJ2-1, with TRBD2 matching 13 bases. This CDR3 has 19 residues. The trim removed 0 bases at V and 6 bases at J, leaving 11 bases unmatched. CDR1 and CDR2 from the germline V gene are SGHTA and FQGNSA. The CDR3 sequence: CASSLAKGLAGRRTNEQFF. The CDR3 nucleotides read TGTGCCAGCAGCTTAGCTAAGGGACTAGCGGGACGACGGACCAATGAGCAGTTCTTC.

The gene calls are TRBV6-4 and TRBJ1-1; no firm D call. The CDR3 has 14 amino acids. Trimming stripped 4 bases from V and 3 bases from J, with 12 bases between. In germline, CDR1 is MRHNA, CDR2 SNTAGT. Here the CDR3 reads CASSALVGYTEAFF. As DNA, the CDR3 is TGTGCCAGCAGTGCTCTCGTGGGCTACACTGAAGCTTTCTTT.

The chain combines TRBV7-3 with TRBJ2-5, with a possible D match to TRBD2 (7 bases). The CDR3 length is 16 residues. V was trimmed by 2 bases and J by 2 bases, leaving 15 bases between them. Per germline, CDR1 SGHTA and CDR2 FQGTGA. The CDR3 region has the DNA TGTGCCAGCAGCTTAGGGTCGGGGGGCGGTCAAGAGACCCAGTACTTC. It is translated as CASSLGSGGGQETQYF.

This clone has just one count. This chain links TRBV7-9 with TRBJ1-2, with D possibly matching TRBD1 (6 bases). V lost 5 bases to trimming and J lost 6 bases, with 16 bases between them. This CDR3 contains 14 residues. Looked up from germline, CDR1 is SEHNR and CDR2 is FQNEAQ (reference sequence). The CDR3: CASSQGWAGDGYTF. The CDR3 DNA follows: TGTGCCAGCAGCCAAGGGTGGGCAGGGGATGGCTACACCTTC.